The clone carrying this TCR beta chain was seen once. The primer mix had 60 Vbeta and 13 Jbeta primers. The protocol was immunoSEQ multiplex PCR, while the TCRdb copy is restricted to in-frame clones and leaves out a portion. This sample has 99,000 or so clones, with roughly three quarters found just once. The sample originates from a study of cytomegalovirus exposure and HLA in healthy donors. CDR1 SNHLY and CDR2 FYNNEI come from the germline V gene. The V gene end was trimmed by 8 bases and the J gene end by 8 bases; junction bases not matched to a gene: 5. This CDR3 has 12 amino acids. V is TRBV2 and J is TRBJ1-3; 8 bases map to TRBD1. The specimen was PBMCs. The sequence derives from a woman aged 40 to 50 in good health and CMV-seronegative. This CDR3 is CASRTGFDTIYF. In DNA form, the CDR3 reads TGTGCCAGCCGGACAGGGTTCGACACCATATATTTT. Complete variable domain (other parts from reference TRBV2 and TRBJ1-3): EPEVTQTPSHQVTQMGQEVILRCVPISNHLYFYWYRQILGQKVEFLVSFYNNEISEKSEIFDDQFSVERPDGSNFTLKIRSTKLEDSAMYFCASRTGFDTIYFGEGSWLTVV.